These T cell receptor beta chains were read from a single sample in a study of graft-versus-host responses after intestinal transplantation. Their antigens are not known. This table comes from immunoSEQ multiplex PCR, and its TCRdb copy is limited to in-frame clones, with some not included. Altogether 40,000 to 55,000 clones are present, about four fifths being singletons, with the ten largest covering 0.46%. Specimen: unstimulated CD4+ T cells sorted from spleen or lymph node cells, collected before transplant. Receptors were obtained from a human donor who was the organ donor for an intestinal transplant. Both conserved end residues are part of each CDR3. The D gene is left open where the match is weak. Part of the rows lack a size; the others show once, few, many or a class for expanded clones.

D gene: NA; clone size: NA; J gene: TRBJ2-1; V gene: TRBV20-1; CDR3 protein: CSATRQREFF; CDR3 DNA: TGCAGTGCTACTCGACAGCGGGAGTTCTTC
D gene: NA; clone size: NA; J gene: TRBJ1-6; V gene: TRBV7-8; CDR3 protein: CASSLASDSPLHF; CDR3 DNA: TGTGCCAGCAGCTTAGCGTCGGATTCACCCCTCCACTTT
D gene: TRBD1; clone size: NA; J gene: TRBJ1-2; V gene: TRBV4-3; CDR3 protein: CASSQETGGYGYTF; CDR3 DNA: TGCGCCAGCAGCCAAGAGACAGGGGGCTATGGCTACACCTTC
D gene: NA; clone size: once; J gene: TRBJ1-2; V gene: TRBV5-1; CDR3 protein: CASSLSRGIAYGYTF; CDR3 DNA: TGCGCCAGCAGCTTGTCCCGGGGCATTGCCTATGGCTACACCTTC
D gene: NA; clone size: NA; J gene: TRBJ1-1; V gene: TRBV6-6; CDR3 protein: CASSYSVEKRNEAFF; CDR3 DNA: TGTGCCAGCAGTTATTCGGTGGAGAAGAGGAATGAAGCTTTCTTT
D gene: TRBD1; clone size: NA; J gene: TRBJ2-3; V gene: TRBV7-2; CDR3 protein: CASSPGTGPTDTQYF; CDR3 DNA: TGTGCCAGCAGCCCGGGGACAGGGCCCACAGATACGCAGTATTTT
D gene: NA; clone size: NA; J gene: TRBJ1-2; V gene: TRBV19; CDR3 protein: CASSPEAFTAIYYGYTF; CDR3 DNA: TGTGCCAGTAGTCCCGAAGCCTTCACGGCGATATACTATGGCTACACCTTC
D gene: NA; clone size: NA; J gene: TRBJ2-2; V gene: TRBV19; CDR3 protein: CASSIGPGDGELFF; CDR3 DNA: TGTGCCAGTAGTATAGGACCGGGGGACGGGGAGCTGTTTTTT
D gene: NA; clone size: NA; J gene: TRBJ1-5; V gene: TRBV6-1; CDR3 protein: CASSWRGPNQPQHF; CDR3 DNA: TGTGCCAGCAGTTGGCGGGGTCCCAATCAGCCCCAGCATTTT
D gene: NA; clone size: NA; J gene: TRBJ2-7; V gene: TRBV7-2; CDR3 protein: CASSLKVTEGYYEQYF; CDR3 DNA: TGTGCCAGCAGCTTAAAGGTAACAGAGGGATACTACGAGCAGTACTTC
D gene: NA; clone size: NA; J gene: TRBJ1-2; V gene: TRBV4-1; CDR3 protein: CASSQARTKGYGYTF; CDR3 DNA: TGCGCCAGCAGCCAAGCCCGGACAAAGGGGTATGGCTACACCTTC
D gene: NA; clone size: NA; J gene: TRBJ2-5; V gene: TRBV18; CDR3 protein: CASSPQETQYF; CDR3 DNA: TGTGCCAGCTCACCGCAAGAGACCCAGTACTTC
D gene: NA; clone size: few; J gene: TRBJ2-7; V gene: TRBV5-4; CDR3 protein: CASSSERASYEQYF; CDR3 DNA: TGTGCCAGCAGCTCTGAGCGGGCCTCCTACGAGCAGTACTTC
D gene: TRBD2; clone size: NA; J gene: TRBJ2-1; V gene: TRBV4-2; CDR3 protein: CASSQGGTGGPYNEQFF; CDR3 DNA: TGTGCCAGCAGCCAAGGGGGAACGGGAGGGCCCTACAATGAGCAGTTCTTC
D gene: NA; clone size: NA; J gene: TRBJ2-5; V gene: TRBV18; CDR3 protein: CASSPLETQYF; CDR3 DNA: TGTGCCAGCTCACCCCTAGAGACCCAGTACTTC
D gene: TRBD2; clone size: NA; J gene: TRBJ2-7; V gene: TRBV25-1; CDR3 protein: CASSTLSFSGGVPEQYF; CDR3 DNA: TGTGCCAGCAGCACCCTTTCCTTTAGCGGGGGGGTCCCCGAGCAGTACTTC
D gene: NA; clone size: NA; J gene: TRBJ2-7; V gene: TRBV2; CDR3 protein: CASRADGSYEQYF; CDR3 DNA: TGTGCCAGCAGGGCAGACGGTTCCTACGAGCAGTACTTC
D gene: NA; clone size: few; J gene: TRBJ2-1; V gene: TRBV25-1; CDR3 protein: CASSERGTTFWGEQFF; CDR3 DNA: TGTGCCAGCAGTGAACGGGGGACAACTTTTTGGGGTGAGCAGTTCTTC
D gene: NA; clone size: NA; J gene: TRBJ1-2; V gene: TRBV5-1; CDR3 protein: CASSSTGTVDYGYTF; CDR3 DNA: TGCGCCAGCAGCTCGACCGGGACGGTGGACTATGGCTACACCTTC
D gene: TRBD2; clone size: NA; J gene: TRBJ2-7; V gene: TRBV7-8; CDR3 protein: CASSLASSGTWSYEQYF; CDR3 DNA: TGTGCCAGCAGCTTAGCGAGTAGCGGGACCTGGTCCTACGAGCAGTACTTC
D gene: TRBD1; clone size: NA; J gene: TRBJ1-1; V gene: TRBV5-8; CDR3 protein: CASSLDRDTEAFF; CDR3 DNA: TGTGCCAGCAGCCTAGACAGGGACACTGAAGCTTTCTTT
D gene: TRBD1; clone size: few; J gene: TRBJ2-7; V gene: TRBV23-1; CDR3 protein: CASSPGQGYEQYF; CDR3 DNA: TGCGCCAGCAGTCCGGGACAGGGCTACGAGCAGTACTTC
D gene: NA; clone size: NA; J gene: TRBJ1-5; V gene: TRBV5-1; CDR3 protein: CASSSEDYSNQPQHF; CDR3 DNA: TGCGCCAGCAGCTCCGAAGATTATAGCAATCAGCCCCAGCATTTT
D gene: TRBD1; clone size: NA; J gene: TRBJ2-2; V gene: TRBV27; CDR3 protein: CASSLRTGGANTGELFF; CDR3 DNA: TGTGCCAGCAGTTTAAGGACAGGGGGCGCGAACACCGGGGAGCTGTTTTTT
D gene: NA; clone size: NA; J gene: TRBJ1-4; V gene: TRBV4-1; CDR3 protein: CASGPTNEKLFF; CDR3 DNA: TGCGCCAGCGGACCAACTAATGAAAAACTGTTTTTT
D gene: TRBD1; clone size: NA; J gene: TRBJ1-1; V gene: TRBV11-2; CDR3 protein: CASSWRDSKAFF; CDR3 DNA: TGTGCCAGCAGCTGGCGGGACAGCAAAGCTTTCTTT
D gene: TRBD2; clone size: NA; J gene: TRBJ2-1; V gene: TRBV12-5; CDR3 protein: CASGLVSQPLAGGSGEQFF; CDR3 DNA: TGTGCTAGTGGTTTGGTCTCCCAACCTCTAGCGGGGGGATCGGGTGAGCAGTTCTTC
D gene: TRBD2; clone size: once; J gene: TRBJ2-1; V gene: TRBV4-3; CDR3 protein: CASSQGLAGLYSYNEQFF; CDR3 DNA: TGCGCCAGCAGCCAAGGACTAGCGGGGCTTTACTCCTACAATGAGCAGTTCTTC
D gene: NA; clone size: NA; J gene: TRBJ1-2; V gene: TRBV20-1; CDR3 protein: CSARETLQWTF; CDR3 DNA: TGCAGTGCTAGAGAGACACTCCAGTGGACCTTC
D gene: NA; clone size: NA; J gene: TRBJ2-7; V gene: TRBV21-1; CDR3 protein: CASSAGGRVTYEQYF; CDR3 DNA: TGTGCCAGCAGCGCGGGCGGGAGGGTAACCTACGAGCAGTACTTC
D gene: TRBD2; clone size: NA; J gene: TRBJ2-3; V gene: TRBV18; CDR3 protein: CASSLSGSTDTQYF; CDR3 DNA: TGTGCCAGCTCACTTAGCGGGAGCACAGATACGCAGTATTTT
D gene: NA; clone size: NA; J gene: TRBJ2-1; V gene: TRBV7-2; CDR3 protein: CASSLGGRSYNEQFF; CDR3 DNA: TGTGCCAGCAGCTTAGGGGGGCGGTCCTACAATGAGCAGTTCTTC
D gene: NA; clone size: NA; J gene: TRBJ2-6; V gene: TRBV10-2; CDR3 protein: CASSEGAPGANVLTF; CDR3 DNA: TGCGCCAGCAGTGAGGGAGCACCCGGGGCCAACGTCCTGACTTTC
D gene: NA; clone size: NA; J gene: TRBJ2-5; V gene: TRBV7-9; CDR3 protein: CASRQAVEETQYF; CDR3 DNA: TGTGCCAGCAGACAAGCGGTTGAAGAGACCCAGTACTTC
D gene: NA; clone size: few; J gene: TRBJ2-7; V gene: TRBV6-1; CDR3 protein: CASSAQGTWDEQYF; CDR3 DNA: TGTGCCAGCAGCGCACAGGGAACTTGGGACGAGCAGTACTTC
D gene: NA; clone size: NA; J gene: TRBJ2-6; V gene: TRBV6-5; CDR3 protein: CASSYLDTSGANVLTF; CDR3 DNA: TGTGCCAGCAGTTACCTGGACACCTCTGGGGCCAACGTCCTGACTTTC
D gene: TRBD1; clone size: few; J gene: TRBJ2-7; V gene: TRBV15; CDR3 protein: CATSRDRTGGSGEQYF; CDR3 DNA: TGTGCCACCAGCAGAGATCGAACAGGGGGCTCAGGCGAGCAGTACTTC
D gene: TRBD1; clone size: NA; J gene: TRBJ1-1; V gene: TRBV11-2; CDR3 protein: CASSKDRGRGAFF; CDR3 DNA: TGTGCCAGCAGCAAGGACAGGGGACGGGGAGCTTTCTTT
D gene: NA; clone size: few; J gene: TRBJ1-1; V gene: TRBV18; CDR3 protein: CASSPDGSMNTEAFF; CDR3 DNA: TGTGCCAGCTCACCTGACGGGAGCATGAACACTGAAGCTTTCTTT
D gene: NA; clone size: NA; J gene: TRBJ1-2; V gene: TRBV4-3; CDR3 protein: CASSQDFRDGQSYTF; CDR3 DNA: TGCGCCAGCAGCCAAGATTTCAGGGACGGACAAAGCTACACCTTC
D gene: NA; clone size: NA; J gene: TRBJ2-5; V gene: TRBV6-5; CDR3 protein: CASRGPETQYF; CDR3 DNA: TGTGCCAGCAGGGGGCCCGAGACCCAGTACTTC
D gene: NA; clone size: NA; J gene: TRBJ1-2; V gene: TRBV6-1; CDR3 protein: CASSTPGHSNYGYTF; CDR3 DNA: TGTGCCAGCAGTACCCCAGGCCATTCTAACTATGGCTACACCTTC
D gene: NA; clone size: NA; J gene: TRBJ1-5; V gene: TRBV5-6; CDR3 protein: CASSLGGVSQPQHF; CDR3 DNA: TGTGCCAGCAGCTTGGGTGGTGTCAGCCAGCCCCAGCATTTT
D gene: NA; clone size: NA; J gene: TRBJ2-1; V gene: TRBV30; CDR3 protein: CAWSPGFFYNEQFF; CDR3 DNA: TGTGCCTGGAGTCCAGGTTTTTTCTACAATGAGCAGTTCTTC
D gene: NA; clone size: NA; J gene: TRBJ1-1; V gene: TRBV5-1; CDR3 protein: CASSLLQGTEAFF; CDR3 DNA: TGCGCCAGCAGCTTGTTGCAGGGCACTGAAGCTTTCTTT
D gene: NA; clone size: once; J gene: TRBJ1-1; V gene: TRBV7-2; CDR3 protein: CASSLNTGRAEAFF; CDR3 DNA: TGTGCCAGCAGTTTGAACACAGGGAGGGCTGAAGCTTTCTTT
D gene: TRBD1; clone size: NA; J gene: TRBJ1-2; V gene: TRBV6-1; CDR3 protein: CASSEHLDRGQEGYTF; CDR3 DNA: TGTGCCAGCAGTGAACACCTTGACAGGGGGCAAGAGGGCTACACCTTC
D gene: TRBD2; clone size: few; J gene: TRBJ2-5; V gene: TRBV5-1; CDR3 protein: CASSSGRGVIETQYF; CDR3 DNA: TGCGCCAGCAGCTCGGGGCGGGGGGTGATCGAGACCCAGTACTTC